These 3 T cell receptor beta chains came from one sample sequenced in a study of blood T cell repertoires in COVID-19. The data were produced by immunoSEQ multiplex PCR, yet TCRdb's version contains in-frame clones alone and is incomplete. The sample consists of 130,000 or so clones, 77% of them appearing once. Source material: peripheral blood. These receptors were collected from an elderly man with acute or convalescent COVID-19.

This clone was counted many times. The gene calls are TRBV24-1 and TRBJ2-2, with a possible D match to TRBD2 (5 bases). Germline V lookup: CDR1 KGHDR, CDR2 SFDVKD. With 7 bases removed from V and 1 base from J, the gap between germline ends came to 15 bases. The CDR3 is 16 amino acids. CDR3 nucleotides: TGTGCCACCAGCCATGAGGGCGGGCGGAACACCGGGGAGCTGTTTTTT. This gives the protein CATSHEGGRNTGELFF.

The chain joins TRBV5-5 to TRBJ1-1; 8 bases align to TRBD1. V shed 0 bases and J 3 bases; nucleotides not matched to a gene: 1. CDR1 and CDR2 from the germline V gene are SGHKS and YYEKEE (reference sequence). The CDR3 is made up of 14 amino acids. Written as DNA, the CDR3 is TGTGCCAGCAGCTTGGCAGGGGGCCACACTGAAGCTTTCTTT. Protein product: CASSLAGGHTEAFF.

This chain uses TRBV28 with TRBJ1-6; 7 bases agree with TRBD1. This CDR3 has 14 amino acids. Germline V gene lookup returns CDR1 MDHEN and CDR2 SYDVKM. The CDR3 spells CATDRELNNSPLHF. The CDR3 DNA is TGTGCTACAGACAGGGAGCTTAATAATTCACCCCTCCACTTT. The full variable domain, completed using reference TRBV28 and TRBJ1-6, is DVKVTQSSRYLVKRTGEKVFLECVQDMDHENMFWYRQDPGLGLRLIYFSYDVKMKEKGDIPEGYSVSREKKERFSLILESASTNQTSMYLCATDRELNNSPLHFGNGTRLTVT.